The rows below give T cell receptor beta chains drawn from one sample of a study of identical twins. TCRdb independently ran MiXCR on the 5' RACE reads; one entry per CDR3 protein. The top ten hold around 0.5% of the sample, which has about 530,000 distinct CDR3 sequences, approximately 20% seen once. The sample was also linked to a second study, of yellow fever vaccine responses in identical twins.

The sequenced sample was CD4+ T cells sorted from blood. The receptors were gathered from a woman aged 18-30 years in good health. The CDR3 runs from the conserved cysteine through the conserved F or W. The D gene is left open where the match is weak. The listing skips clone size in some rows; elsewhere it reads once, few, many or a size class.

CDR3: CASSPGLHNEHFF
DNA: TGCGCCAGCAGCCCGGGACTTCACAATGAGCATTTCTTC
J: TRBJ2-1
D: NA
size: NA
V: TRBV5-1

CDR3: CASSSAGTSEAFF
DNA: TGCGCCAGCAGTTCTGCCGGGACAAGCGAAGCTTTCTTT
J: TRBJ1-1
D: NA
size: many
V: TRBV5-1

CDR3: CASSPLWGTDTQYF
DNA: TGTGCCAGCTCACCACTATGGGGCACAGATACGCAGTATTTT
J: TRBJ2-3
D: NA
size: few
V: TRBV18

CDR3: CSVGTARDSSYNEQFF
DNA: TGCAGCGTTGGAACAGCCCGGGACAGCTCCTACAATGAGCAGTTCTTC
J: TRBJ2-1
D: TRBD1
size: NA
V: TRBV29-1

CDR3: CASSIGQGYNEQFF
DNA: TGTGCCAGCAGTATTGGACAGGGCTACAATGAGCAGTTCTTC
J: TRBJ2-1
D: TRBD1
size: NA
V: TRBV27

CDR3: CASSQGPDGAGELFF
DNA: TGTGCCAGCAGCCAGGGACCAGACGGCGCCGGGGAGCTGTTTTTT
J: TRBJ2-2
D: NA
size: NA
V: TRBV3-1

CDR3: CASSRAGAQYF
DNA: TGTGCCAGCAGTAGGGCGGGGGCCCAGTATTTT
J: TRBJ2-3
D: NA
size: NA
V: TRBV12-3/TRBV12-4

CDR3: CASSFREGSNQPQHF
DNA: TGTGCCAGCAGCTTTCGCGAGGGTAGCAATCAGCCCCAGCATTTT
J: TRBJ1-5
D: NA
size: NA
V: TRBV7-2

CDR3: CSARWTGNTGELFF
DNA: TGCAGTGCTAGATGGACAGGAAACACCGGGGAGCTGTTTTTT
J: TRBJ2-2
D: TRBD1
size: NA
V: TRBV20-1

CDR3: CASSVAPEPGYGYTF
DNA: TGTGCCAGCAGCGTAGCGCCCGAACCGGGGTATGGCTACACCTTC
J: TRBJ1-2
D: NA
size: few
V: TRBV9

CDR3: CASSSSGLAENEQFF
DNA: TGCGCCAGCAGCTCCTCGGGACTAGCGGAAAATGAGCAGTTCTTC
J: TRBJ2-1
D: TRBD2
size: NA
V: TRBV5-1

CDR3: CAISAQGGDTGELFF
DNA: TGTGCCATCAGTGCTCAGGGAGGCGACACCGGGGAGCTGTTTTTT
J: TRBJ2-2
D: NA
size: NA
V: TRBV10-3

CDR3: CASSNPPGRKNTGELFF
DNA: TGTGCCAGCAGCAACCCGCCGGGACGGAAGAACACCGGGGAGCTGTTTTTT
J: TRBJ2-2
D: NA
size: NA
V: TRBV9

CDR3: CASSLGRPDTEQFF
DNA: TGTGCCAGCAGCTTGGGTCGGCCCGACACTGAGCAGTTCTTC
J: TRBJ2-1
D: NA
size: NA
V: TRBV7-9

CDR3: CATSDLAGTHGYTF
DNA: TGTGCCACCAGTGATTTAGCCGGGACTCATGGCTACACCTTC
J: TRBJ1-2
D: NA
size: few
V: TRBV24-1

CDR3: CASSKDRQNTEAFF
DNA: TGTGCCAGCAGCAAGGACAGGCAGAACACTGAAGCTTTCTTT
J: TRBJ1-1
D: TRBD1
size: few
V: TRBV11-3

CDR3: CASSLRYAGGSSYEQYF
DNA: TGTGCCAGCAGTTTAAGATACGCGGGAGGGAGCTCCTACGAGCAGTACTTC
J: TRBJ2-7
D: TRBD2
size: few
V: TRBV12-3/TRBV12-4

CDR3: CASSFPGRNTEAFF
DNA: TGCGCCAGCAGCTTCCCAGGGCGGAACACTGAAGCTTTCTTT
J: TRBJ1-1
D: NA
size: many
V: TRBV5-1

CDR3: CASSLNEKLTGSNTGELFF
DNA: TGTGCCAGCAGCTTAAATGAAAAATTGACAGGGTCGAACACCGGGGAGCTGTTTTTT
J: TRBJ2-2
D: TRBD1
size: NA
V: TRBV7-6

CDR3: CATRRDMADGELFF
DNA: TGTGCCACAAGGAGGGATATGGCGGACGGGGAGCTGTTTTTT
J: TRBJ2-2
D: NA
size: NA
V: TRBV6-1

CDR3: CASSPSLQETQYF
DNA: TGTGCCAGCTCACCAAGTCTACAAGAGACCCAGTACTTC
J: TRBJ2-5
D: NA
size: NA
V: TRBV18

CDR3: CASRAAGTGGSPLHF
DNA: TGTGCCAGCAGGGCCGCCGGGACAGGGGGTTCACCCCTCCACTTT
J: TRBJ1-6
D: TRBD1
size: NA
V: TRBV6-2/TRBV6-3

CDR3: CSARLDRVNGYTF
DNA: TGCAGTGCTAGACTCGACAGGGTGAACGGCTACACCTTC
J: TRBJ1-2
D: TRBD1
size: NA
V: TRBV20-1

CDR3: CASSLGVQGPSYNSPLHF
DNA: TGCGCCAGCAGCTTGGGGGTCCAGGGGCCCTCCTATAATTCACCCCTCCACTTT
J: TRBJ1-6
D: NA
size: NA
V: TRBV5-1

CDR3: CASSLRGRPYNEQFF
DNA: TGTGCCAGCAGTTTACGAGGGAGACCCTACAATGAGCAGTTCTTC
J: TRBJ2-1
D: NA
size: NA
V: TRBV12-3/TRBV12-4

CDR3: CSVGRQSDEQYF
DNA: TGCAGCGTTGGAAGACAGAGTGACGAGCAGTACTTC
J: TRBJ2-7
D: NA
size: NA
V: TRBV29-1

CDR3: CASSQEDRGQPQHF
DNA: TGTGCCAGCAGCCAAGAAGACAGGGGTCAGCCCCAGCATTTT
J: TRBJ1-5
D: TRBD1
size: NA
V: TRBV4-2

CDR3: CASSESGFYGYTF
DNA: TGTGCCAGCAGTGAATCCGGGTTCTATGGCTACACCTTC
J: TRBJ1-2
D: NA
size: few
V: TRBV2

CDR3: CASSFGLAGGHNEQFF
DNA: TGTGCCAGCAGTTTCGGTCTAGCGGGGGGCCACAATGAGCAGTTCTTC
J: TRBJ2-1
D: TRBD2
size: NA
V: TRBV12-3/TRBV12-4

CDR3: CASSPQPGGHTEAFF
DNA: TGTGCCAGCTCACCACAGCCTGGCGGTCACACTGAAGCTTTCTTT
J: TRBJ1-1
D: NA
size: NA
V: TRBV18

CDR3: CAISGTEDTGELFF
DNA: TGTGCCATCAGCGGGACAGAGGACACCGGGGAGCTGTTTTTT
J: TRBJ2-2
D: TRBD1
size: NA
V: TRBV10-3

CDR3: CASRRQGMGEQFF
DNA: TGTGCCAGCAGGAGACAGGGGATGGGTGAGCAGTTCTTC
J: TRBJ2-1
D: TRBD1
size: NA
V: TRBV2

CDR3: CASSVDSWNTGELFF
DNA: TGTGCCAGCAGCGTAGACAGTTGGAACACCGGGGAGCTGTTTTTT
J: TRBJ2-2
D: NA
size: NA
V: TRBV9

CDR3: CASSAAGAIATGELFF
DNA: TGTGCCAGCAGCGCGGCTGGGGCGATAGCCACCGGGGAGCTGTTTTTT
J: TRBJ2-2
D: NA
size: NA
V: TRBV28

CDR3: CASSWDTGELFF
DNA: TGCGCCAGCAGCTGGGACACCGGGGAGCTGTTTTTT
J: TRBJ2-2
D: NA
size: few
V: TRBV5-1

CDR3: CASSLYGPPYEQYF
DNA: TGTGCCAGCAGTTTATATGGCCCTCCCTACGAGCAGTACTTC
J: TRBJ2-7
D: NA
size: many
V: TRBV12-3/TRBV12-4

CDR3: CSADRGANTEAFF
DNA: TGCAGCGCTGACCGGGGGGCGAACACTGAAGCTTTCTTT
J: TRBJ1-1
D: NA
size: NA
V: TRBV29-1

CDR3: CASTRTRYGYTF
DNA: TGTGCCAGCACCCGGACGCGCTATGGCTACACCTTC
J: TRBJ1-2
D: NA
size: few
V: TRBV12-3/TRBV12-4

CDR3: CASPVGATDTQYF
DNA: TGTGCCAGTCCTGTAGGGGCCACAGATACGCAGTATTTT
J: TRBJ2-3
D: NA
size: few
V: TRBV7-9

CDR3: CASSLGLGDTQYF
DNA: TGTGCCAGCAGTTTGGGACTAGGCGATACGCAGTATTTT
J: TRBJ2-3
D: TRBD2
size: many
V: TRBV12-3/TRBV12-4

CDR3: CASRLYLGNEQFF
DNA: TGTGCCAGCAGGTTATACTTAGGCAATGAGCAGTTCTTC
J: TRBJ2-1
D: NA
size: NA
V: TRBV6-5

CDR3: CASSLARASVDSYNEQFF
DNA: TGTGCCAGCAGCTTAGCGCGGGCGAGCGTTGACTCCTACAATGAGCAGTTCTTC
J: TRBJ2-1
D: NA
size: few
V: TRBV11-1

CDR3: CASSPPRGPSTDTQYF
DNA: TGTGCCAGCTCACCGCCCAGGGGTCCTAGCACAGATACGCAGTATTTT
J: TRBJ2-3
D: NA
size: NA
V: TRBV18

CDR3: CSARKTSGRAGTQYF
DNA: TGCAGTGCTCGCAAGACTAGCGGGAGGGCCGGTACGCAGTATTTT
J: TRBJ2-3
D: TRBD2
size: NA
V: TRBV20-1

CDR3: CASSLVGSREGKNNEQFF
DNA: TGTGCCAGCAGCTTAGTTGGATCCAGGGAGGGAAAGAACAATGAGCAGTTCTTC
J: TRBJ2-1
D: TRBD2
size: NA
V: TRBV11-2

CDR3: CASSRTGGATDTQYF
DNA: TGTGCCAGCAGCCGGACAGGGGGCGCTACAGATACGCAGTATTTT
J: TRBJ2-3
D: TRBD1
size: NA
V: TRBV5-6

CDR3: CASSYSTGGNSPLHF
DNA: TGTGCCAGCAGTTACTCGACCGGGGGTAATTCACCCCTCCACTTT
J: TRBJ1-6
D: NA
size: few
V: TRBV6-5

CDR3: CASSGYESSYNEQFF
DNA: TGTGCCAGCAGTGGTTACGAAAGCTCCTACAATGAGCAGTTCTTC
J: TRBJ2-1
D: NA
size: few
V: TRBV6-1

CDR3: CASSIWGSTDTQYF
DNA: TGTGCCAGCAGTATTTGGGGAAGCACAGATACGCAGTACTTT
J: TRBJ2-3
D: NA
size: few
V: TRBV7-9